This is a list of T cell receptor beta chains from one sample in a study of cytomegalovirus exposure and HLA in healthy donors. Profiling relied on immunoSEQ multiplex PCR, and the TCRdb table lists in-frame clones only, not all of them. The sample gives over 100,000 clones, 60% to 80% of which show up once; approximately 1.1% is in the top ten. Sequencing used PBMCs. These receptors all come from a male donor in good health and CMV-seronegative. CDR3s include the opening cysteine and the closing phenylalanine or tryptophan. The D gene is left open where the match is weak. Expanded clones are given a class, and other clones once, few, many or no size at all.

d_call,clone_size,j_call,v_call,cdr3_aa,cdr3_nt
TRBD2,-,TRBJ2-5,TRBV7-2,CASSSGLAGGQETQYF,TGTGCCAGCAGCTCAGGACTAGCGGGGGGCCAAGAGACCCAGTACTTC
-,once,TRBJ1-1,TRBV30,CAWSYGQAEAFF,TGTGCCTGGAGCTACGGACAAGCTGAAGCTTTCTTT
TRBD2,-,TRBJ2-5,TRBV6-5,CASSYRTSSETQYF,TGTGCCAGCAGTTACCGGACTAGCTCGGAGACCCAGTACTTC
TRBD1,-,TRBJ1-4,TRBV27,CASKGTANEKLFF,TGTGCCAGCAAGGGGACAGCTAATGAAAAACTGTTTTTT
TRBD1,few,TRBJ2-7,TRBV7-2,CASSARDSYEQYF,TGTGCCAGCAGCGCCCGGGACAGCTACGAGCAGTACTTC
TRBD2,-,TRBJ2-1,TRBV2,CASSEISGDYNEQFF,TGTGCCAGCAGTGAAATTAGCGGGGATTACAATGAGCAGTTCTTC
TRBD1,-,TRBJ1-5,TRBV4-2,CASSQDQDRGGQPQHF,TGTGCCAGCAGCCAAGATCAGGACAGGGGTGGTCAGCCCCAGCATTTT
TRBD1,-,TRBJ1-2,TRBV5-4,CASSGGSGTAGIRGGYTF,TGTGCCAGCAGCGGTGGTTCCGGGACAGCAGGAATAAGGGGTGGCTACACCTTC
-,-,TRBJ2-1,TRBV19,CASSGVYNEQFF,TGTGCCAGTTCCGGGGTCTACAATGAGCAGTTCTTC
TRBD1,-,TRBJ1-2,TRBV9,CASSVATRGQGAYTF,TGTGCCAGCAGCGTAGCTACAAGGGGTCAGGGGGCCTACACCTTC
TRBD2,-,TRBJ2-1,TRBV10-1,CASSPRVAGDNSYNEQFF,TGCGCCAGCAGTCCTAGAGTAGCGGGGGATAACTCCTACAATGAGCAGTTCTTC
TRBD1,-,TRBJ2-2,TRBV9,CASSDNIRDRRNTGELFF,TGTGCCAGCAGCGACAACATCCGGGACAGAAGAAACACCGGGGAGCTGTTTTTT
TRBD2,-,TRBJ2-5,TRBV4-1,CASSQASGGALETQYF,TGCGCCAGCAGCCAAGCTAGCGGGGGGGCCCTGGAGACCCAGTACTTC
TRBD1,-,TRBJ1-1,TRBV9,CASSRTGGPQKTFF,TGTGCCAGCAGTCGTACAGGGGGCCCTCAAAAAACTTTCTTT
-,-,TRBJ2-3,TRBV6-1,CASSDKWGGAADTQYF,TGTGCCAGCAGTGATAAATGGGGCGGGGCTGCGGATACGCAGTATTTT
-,-,TRBJ1-6,TRBV10-3,CAISEEDIPYNSPLHF,TGTGCCATCAGTGAAGAGGACATTCCCTATAATTCACCCCTCCACTTT
TRBD1,-,TRBJ1-6,TRBV2,CASRDRGGNSPLHF,TGTGCCAGCAGGGACAGGGGGGGGAATTCACCCCTCCACTTT
TRBD1,-,TRBJ1-1,TRBV7-2,CASSLRGQGASEAFF,TGTGCCAGCAGCTTAAGAGGGCAGGGGGCATCCGAAGCTTTCTTT
TRBD2,-,TRBJ2-7,TRBV15,CATSRGSSGGPYEQYF,TGTGCCACCAGCAGAGGTTCTAGCGGGGGACCCTACGAGCAGTACTTC
TRBD1,once,TRBJ1-1,TRBV5-4,CASSLDGTANTEAFF,TGTGCCAGCAGCTTGGACGGGACAGCGAACACTGAAGCTTTCTTT
-,few,TRBJ1-1,TRBV2,CASSVPLDSGDTEAFF,TGTGCCAGCAGTGTTCCCCTGGATAGTGGAGACACTGAAGCTTTCTTT
-,-,TRBJ2-3,TRBV12-5,CASGRLADTDTQYF,TGTGCTAGTGGGAGGCTTGCGGACACAGATACGCAGTATTTT
-,-,TRBJ2-5,TRBV11-3,CASSSGETQYF,TGTGCCAGCAGCTCGGGGGAGACCCAGTACTTC
-,-,TRBJ1-2,TRBV2,CASSSRPAGYTF,TGTGCCAGCAGTAGCCGCCCTGCGGGCTACACCTTC
TRBD1,-,TRBJ1-6,TRBV5-1,CASSLETGLNSPLHF,TGCGCCAGCAGCTTGGAGACAGGGCTAAATTCACCCCTCCACTTT
-,-,TRBJ2-1,TRBV7-2,CASSRMRNEQFF,TGTGCCAGCAGTCGAATGAGGAATGAGCAGTTCTTC